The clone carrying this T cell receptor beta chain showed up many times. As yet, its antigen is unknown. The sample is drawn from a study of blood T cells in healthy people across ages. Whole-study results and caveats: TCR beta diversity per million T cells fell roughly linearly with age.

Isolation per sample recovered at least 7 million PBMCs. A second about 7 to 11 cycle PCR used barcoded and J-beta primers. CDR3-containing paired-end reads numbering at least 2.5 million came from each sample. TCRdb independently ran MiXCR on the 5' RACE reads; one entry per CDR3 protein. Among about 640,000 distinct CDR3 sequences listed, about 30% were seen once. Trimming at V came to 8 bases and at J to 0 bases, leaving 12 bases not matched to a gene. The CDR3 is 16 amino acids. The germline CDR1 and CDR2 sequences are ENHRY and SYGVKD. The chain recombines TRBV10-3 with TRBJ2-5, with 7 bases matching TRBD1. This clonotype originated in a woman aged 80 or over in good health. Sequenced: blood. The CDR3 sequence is CAIGQDISRYQETQYF. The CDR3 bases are TGTGCCATCGGACAGGATATCTCTCGGTACCAAGAGACCCAGTACTTC.